The clone carrying this T cell receptor (beta chain) was picked up a small number of times. The data belong to a study of cytomegalovirus exposure and HLA in healthy donors. Per the germline V gene, CDR1 is SGHDT and CDR2 is YYEEEE. This CDR3 region has 15 residues. The J segment lost 5 bases and the V segment lost 2 bases, leaving 9 bases of the junction unmatched. This PCR relied on a set of 60 Vbeta primers and 13 Jbeta primers. TCRdb keeps only in-frame clones here, not all; method: immunoSEQ multiplex PCR. The repertoire holds about 120,000 clones, with 77% as singletons. This clonotype was sampled from a man between 18 and 29 years old in good health and CMV-seropositive. The rearrangement links TRBV5-6 to TRBJ1-2, with 7 bases identical to TRBD1. The sequenced material came from PBMCs. This chain's CDR3 is CASSFRTGRGYGYTF. The CDR3 DNA reads TGTGCCAGCAGCTTTCGGACAGGCCGGGGATATGGCTACACCTTC. Together with reference TRBV5-6 and TRBJ1-2, the CDR3 gives the full variable domain: DAGVTQSPTHLIKTRGQQVTLRCSPKSGHDTVSWYQQALGQGPQFIFQYYEEEERQRGNFPDRFSGHQFPNYSSELNVNALLLGDSALYLCASSFRTGRGYGYTFGSGTRLTVV.